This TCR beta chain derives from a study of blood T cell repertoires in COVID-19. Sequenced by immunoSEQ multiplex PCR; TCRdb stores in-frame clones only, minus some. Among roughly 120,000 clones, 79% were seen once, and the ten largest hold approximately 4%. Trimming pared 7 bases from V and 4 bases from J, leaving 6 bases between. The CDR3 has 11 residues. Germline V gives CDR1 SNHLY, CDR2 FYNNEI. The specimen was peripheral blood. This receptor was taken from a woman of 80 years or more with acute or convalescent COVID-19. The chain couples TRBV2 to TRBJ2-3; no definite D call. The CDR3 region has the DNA TGTGCCAGCAACTTCCCAGATACGCAGTATTTT. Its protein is CASNFPDTQYF.